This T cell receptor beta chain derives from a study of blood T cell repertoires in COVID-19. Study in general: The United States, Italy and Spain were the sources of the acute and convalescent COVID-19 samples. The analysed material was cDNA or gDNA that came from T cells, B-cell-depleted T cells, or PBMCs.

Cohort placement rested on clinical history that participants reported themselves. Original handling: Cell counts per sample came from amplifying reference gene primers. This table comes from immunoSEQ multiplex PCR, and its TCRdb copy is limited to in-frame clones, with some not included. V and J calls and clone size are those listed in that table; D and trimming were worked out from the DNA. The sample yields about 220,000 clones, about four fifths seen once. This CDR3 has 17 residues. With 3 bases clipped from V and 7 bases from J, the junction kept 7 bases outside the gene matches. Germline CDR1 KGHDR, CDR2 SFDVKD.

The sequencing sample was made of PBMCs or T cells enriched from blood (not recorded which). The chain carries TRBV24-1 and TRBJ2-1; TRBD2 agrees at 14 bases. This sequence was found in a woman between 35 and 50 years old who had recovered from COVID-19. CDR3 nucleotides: TGTGCCACCAGTGATCCCGGACTAGCGGGAGGAAATAATGAGCAGTTCTTC. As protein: CATSDPGLAGGNNEQFF.